The clone carrying this T cell receptor beta chain appeared many times. The trim removed 9 bases at V and 4 bases at J, leaving 8 bases unmatched. In germline, CDR1 is SNHLY, CDR2 FYNNEI. This CDR3 is built from 14 residues. The library was built from roughly 400 ng RNA with molecular barcoded adaptors for alpha/delta and beta/gamma chains. A single record per CDR3 protein comes from TCRdb applying MiXCR to the reads. The sample contains 100,000 to 150,000 distinct CDR3 sequences, around 13% of which appear only once. The data stem from a study of read filtering for tumor transcriptome and immune sequencing.

The sample comprised a population of CD138-negative cells sorted from bone marrow. The V call is TRBV2, the J call TRBJ2-2; 7 nucleotides align to TRBD1. This TCR was recovered from a donor at least 40 years old with multiple myeloma. The CDR3 protein is CASTRDSFTGELFF. DNA for the CDR3: TGTGCCAGTACACGGGACAGCTTCACCGGGGAGCTGTTTTTT. The full variable domain, rest sourced from reference TRBV2 and TRBJ2-2, is EPEVTQTPSHQVTQMGQEVILRCVPISNHLYFYWYRQILGQKVEFLVSFYNNEISEKSEIFDDQFSVERPDGSNFTLKIRSTKLEDSAMYFCASTRDSFTGELFFGEGSRLTVL.